These T cell receptor beta chains were read from a single sample in a study of cytomegalovirus exposure and HLA in healthy donors. Method: immunoSEQ multiplex PCR; TCRdb's copy keeps in-frame clones and lacks some. The sample holds about 140,000 clones, around four fifths seen once. The sample was PBMCs. These receptors originate from a woman aged 40 to 50 in good health and CMV-seronegative. Both conserved end residues are part of each CDR3. The D gene is left open where the match is weak. Size values are once, few and many counts, or a class for expanded clones, and some rows have none.

abundance	v_gene	d_gene	j_gene	CDR3aa	CDR3nt
-	TRBV29-1	-	TRBJ2-2	CSVYRDTGELFF	TGCAGCGTCTATCGGGACACCGGGGAGCTGTTTTTT
-	TRBV5-3	TRBD1	TRBJ2-2	CARSFRPGQYTGELFF	TGTGCCAGAAGCTTCAGACCGGGACAGTACACCGGGGAGCTGTTTTTT
once	TRBV7-8	-	TRBJ1-1	CASSFGQHTEAFF	TGTGCCAGCAGCTTCGGACAGCACACTGAAGCTTTCTTT
-	TRBV6-5	-	TRBJ2-5	CASRPGHRYQETQYF	TGTGCCAGCAGACCGGGACATAGGTACCAAGAGACCCAGTACTTC
-	TRBV7-2	TRBD1	TRBJ1-5	CASSWTGLNQPQHF	TGTGCCAGCAGCTGGACAGGCCTCAATCAGCCCCAGCATTTT
-	TRBV6-6	TRBD1	TRBJ2-1	CASSRPGTGDEQFF	TGTGCCAGCAGTAGACCCGGGACAGGGGATGAGCAGTTCTTC
-	TRBV7-9	TRBD1	TRBJ1-1	CASSLGTGGQETSF	TGTGCCAGCAGCTTAGGCACCGGGGGACAGGAAACCTCCTTT
-	TRBV7-8	TRBD2	TRBJ2-1	CASSPILAGVGEQFF	TGTGCCAGCAGCCCCATACTAGCGGGAGTCGGTGAGCAGTTCTTC
-	TRBV19	-	TRBJ2-5	CASSWGQNQETQYF	TGTGCCAGTAGCTGGGGGCAGAACCAAGAGACCCAGTACTTC
-	TRBV28	TRBD2	TRBJ2-3	CASARLAGSLEDTQYF	TGTGCCAGTGCGAGACTAGCGGGATCATTAGAAGATACGCAGTATTTT
-	TRBV7-2	TRBD1	TRBJ1-5	CASSLGGQGGQPQHF	TGTGCCAGCAGCTTAGGGGGACAGGGGGGTCAGCCCCAGCATTTT